This TCR beta chain is from a study of identifying expanded T cells in peripheral blood (dated by TCRdb to between 2018 and 2021). Study-level background: Four technical replicates, made by sequencing separate aliquots from the same pool of genomic DNA, were compared pairwise.

Beyond this particular receptor, the publication reports: About 1.1 differentially abundant clones were flagged by the binomial model between technical replicates, whereas about 16.4 and 19 were flagged over around two weeks and four weeks, respectively. Across all healthy donors, variance in clone template counts between approximately two-week samples was found to increase significantly with total template count. The authors expected that over much longer intervals, such as months to years, biological variance in healthy repertoires might increase even further. Across all healthy-donor time intervals, the beta-binomial model significantly cut both the number of clones called differentially abundant and the false-positive rate.

A note on this clone: The antigen this receptor binds is unknown. There are no base qualities to consult, and no much larger clone falls within one base.

During the collection period, no immune events, such as infections, were documented for the healthy donors. Time-dependent variance in a beta-binomial model of T-cell clone differential abundance was calibrated using healthy-donor blood repertoires as a training cohort. There were roughly ten healthy donors in the training cohort, of whom 3 were female and 7 were male. On average the donors were approximately 42 years old, and their ages spanned about 29 to 65 years. Whole blood, obtained from a commercial supplier, was collected from each healthy donor at three time points spaced around 2 weeks apart. Genomic DNA was extracted from unsorted whole blood for immunosequencing. The immunoSEQ Assay, which relies on bias-controlled multiplex PCR amplification of genomic DNA, was used to profile TCRbeta CDR3 regions. In the original analysis: The absolute abundance of each unique TCRbeta CDR3 region was quantified after sequences were collapsed and filtered. Differential abundance was assessed using a binomial (Fisher-equivalent) model and a beta-binomial model in which time-dependent variance fitted from healthy donors was added. Clones with fewer than 5 combined templates were excluded, and clones with Benjamini-Hochberg FDR below 0.01 were called differentially abundant. Using the form v = (b*log(k)+a)^2, the beta-binomial variance was modeled as a function of the total template count across the two samples. TCRdb holds this immuneACCESS table with in-frame rearrangements only. Some clones are missing; in checked studies, unresolved V genes explain under half, and the rest has no known cause. V and J calls and clone size follow that table, whereas D and trimming were derived from the DNA. Here the sample has nearly 60,000 clones; roughly nine tenths occur a single time. Roughly 3.5% of the sample comes from the top ten.

The sequence came from a person aged 18 to 70 in good health. Specimen: blood.

Here is the DNA: TGCGCCAGCAGCTTGGCCCCTGGCGGGGAGCTGTTTTTT. This codes for CASSLAPGGELFF. The V and J segments used are TRBV5-1 and TRBJ2-2, with no D gene named confidently. CDR1 and CDR2 are drawn from the germline V gene: SGHRS, YFSETQ. The CDR3 has 13 amino acids, counting the end cysteine and phenylalanine. Kept here is only the CDR3 DNA, which spans 39 bases and is read in frame from base 1. The germline ends are 7 bases apart after V is trimmed by 0 bases and J by 7 bases.